The 26 T cell receptor beta chains given below trace back to one sample, sequenced in a study of T-cell reconstitution after alpha-beta-depleted transplantation in children. Unique molecular identifiers were built into the TCRbeta library. TCRdb redid the calling of the PCR reads with MiXCR, one entry per CDR3 protein. This table has under 850,000 distinct CDR3 sequences, approximately 14% appearing once. The source material was PBMCs, sampled before TCRalphabeta/CD19-depleted stem cell transplant. The receptors were sampled from a girl aged 2-10 years with congenital amegakaryocytic thrombocytopenia, due to receive a stem cell transplant.

The chain uses TRBV11-3 and TRBJ2-7; 10 bases match TRBD1. Trimming took 10 bases from V and 4 from J; bases not matched to a gene: 10. CDR3 length equals 14 residues. Germline V gene sequence: CDR1 SGHNT, CDR2 YENEEA. The CDR3: CANSPGQGRYEQYF. In nucleotides, the CDR3 is TGTGCCAACAGTCCGGGACAGGGGAGGTACGAGCAGTACTTC.

This clonotype was counted a few times. CDR3 amino acids: CASSLQNPTSSWYF. The CDR3 bases are TGTGCCAGCAGCTTACAAAATCCTACGAGCAGTTGGTACTTC. The chain links TRBV7-9 to TRBJ2-7; no clear D gene. Per germline, CDR1 SEHNR and CDR2 FQNEAQ (reference sequence). This CDR3 is 14 amino acids long. The ends were cut back, 2 bases at V and 12 bases at J, with 20 bases in the middle.

This clonotype appeared a few times. This chain links TRBV5-4 with TRBJ2-1; D remains ambiguous. CDR1 and CDR2 from the germline V gene are SGHNT and YYREEE (reference sequence). The CDR3 runs 12 residues. Deletions cut 0 bases from V and 13 bases from J, with 11 bases between. The chain's CDR3 is CASSLDRNPQFF. CDR3 nucleotides: TGTGCCAGCAGCTTGGACCGCAATCCCCAGTTCTTC.

This clonotype was observed a handful of times. This chain links TRBV5-1 with TRBJ2-2, with 8 bases matching TRBD1. The germline V gene encodes CDR1 SGHRS and CDR2 YFSETQ. With V trimmed by 5 bases and J by 2 bases, 5 bases remained unmatched. The CDR3 loop spans 15 amino acids. The CDR3 sequence is CASRAGTGNTGELFF. CDR3 sequence (DNA): TGCGCCAGCAGGGCCGGGACAGGTAACACCGGGGAGCTGTTTTTT.

At least ten counts were recorded for this clonotype. The chain joins TRBV5-6 to TRBJ2-2; 7 bases fit TRBD1. Germline-derived CDR1 and CDR2 are SGHDT and YYEEEE. The V segment lost 4 bases and the J segment 5 bases; nucleotides outside the gene matches: 11. The CDR3 has 16 residues. The CDR3 DNA sequence: TGTGCCAGCAGCCTTAACGAGGGACAGATGACCGGGGAGCTGTTTTTT. It specifies CASSLNEGQMTGELFF.

This clonotype was seen a handful of times. The chain links TRBV5-1 to TRBJ1-1; D may be TRBD1 (5 bases). The CDR3 has 14 amino acids. Germline V gene lookup returns CDR1 SGHRS and CDR2 YFSETQ. V gave up 2 bases and J gave up 10 bases, with 18 bases separating them. The CDR3, as DNA: TGCGCCAGCAGCTTCGATACGGGCGGGGGGAGAGCTTTCTTT. Protein: CASSFDTGGGRAFF.

The chain uses TRBV9 and TRBJ2-3, with TRBD2 matching 9 bases. CDR3 length: 17 amino acids. The germline V gene encodes CDR1 SGDLS and CDR2 YYNGEE. The V and J ends lost 0 bases and 2 bases, in that order; junction bases with no gene match: 7. The CDR3 nucleotides read TGTGCCAGCAGCGTAGCGCTGTTAGCGGGAGACACAGATACGCAGTATTTT. Amino acid sequence: CASSVALLAGDTDTQYF.

The rearrangement links TRBV12-3 or TRBV12-4 to TRBJ2-3, with 7 bases identical to TRBD2. The CDR3 covers 15 residues. Trimming cost V 6 bases and J 7 bases; bases outside gene matches: 13. This CDR3 is CASSTLAVVSNTQYF. The CDR3 coding sequence is TGTGCCAGCAGCACGCTAGCGGTCGTTTCGAATACGCAGTATTTT.

The J gene is TRBJ1-2, the V gene TRBV15, with D uncertain. Germline CDR1 and CDR2: LNHNV and YYDKDF (reference sequence). V was trimmed by 0 bases and J by 6 bases, leaving 8 bases between them. The CDR3 runs to 13 residues. Written as DNA, the CDR3 is TGTGCCACCAGCAGAGAAAACCTTAATGGCTACACCTTC. Translating gives CATSRENLNGYTF. Based on the CDR3 plus reference TRBV15 and TRBJ1-2, the full variable domain is DAMVIQNPRYQVTQFGKPVTLSCSQTLNHNVMYWYQQKSSQAPKLLFHYYDKDFNNEADTPDNFQSRRPNTSFCFLDIRSPGLGDTAMYLCATSRENLNGYTFGSGTRLTVV.

The table lists this clonotype with many counts. This chain connects TRBV29-1 to TRBJ2-5; D is perhaps TRBD1 or TRBD2 (5 bases each). The CDR3 has 13 residues. Germline CDR1 and CDR2: SQVTM and ANQGSEA. V lost 6 bases to trimming and J lost 5 bases, with 16 bases between them. CDR3 DNA: TGCAGCGTACGGGGCCTATACAAGGAGACCCAGTACTTC. Residues: CSVRGLYKETQYF.

The gene calls are TRBV28 and TRBJ1-5; D might be TRBD1 (5 bases). The ends were cut back, 4 bases at V and 5 bases at J, with 15 bases in the middle. The CDR3 loop spans 15 amino acids. CDR1 and CDR2 (germline): MDHEN, SYDVKM. CDR3 sequence reads: CASSYDQGNYQPQHF. In DNA, the CDR3 is TGTGCCAGCAGTTATGACCAGGGTAATTATCAGCCCCAGCATTTT. Filled out from reference TRBV28 and TRBJ1-5, the complete variable domain reads DVKVTQSSRYLVKRTGEKVFLECVQDMDHENMFWYRQDPGLGLRLIYFSYDVKMKEKGDIPEGYSVSREKKERFSLILESASTNQTSMYLCASSYDQGNYQPQHFGDGTRLSIL.

The chain joins TRBV20-1 to TRBJ2-1; D possibly matches TRBD1 or TRBD2 (5 bases each). The V gene's germline CDR1 is DFQATT and CDR2 SNEGSKA (reference sequence). The V and J ends lost 7 bases and 1 base respectively, with 23 bases between them. CDR3 length: 17 amino acids. CDR3: CSVSYGTTAKSYNEQFF. The CDR3 DNA is TGCAGTGTCTCTTACGGGACGACCGCAAAATCCTACAATGAGCAGTTCTTC.

This clonotype was observed at least ten times. The rearrangement uses TRBV5-1 and TRBJ2-1; D ambiguous. CDR3 length: 11 residues. V lost 2 bases and J lost 8, with 5 bases in between. Germline CDR1 is SGHRS and CDR2 is YFSETQ. CDR3 nucleotides: TGCGCCAGCAGCTTCATGGATGAGCAGTTCTTC. Translating it yields CASSFMDEQFF.

This clonotype was seen many times. The rearrangement links TRBV12-3 or TRBV12-4 to TRBJ2-1, with 8 bases fitting TRBD2. This CDR3 contains 16 residues. Trimming took 5 bases from V and 6 from J; bases not matched to a gene: 12. The CDR3 reads CASSIRAGDGSNEQFF. The CDR3, as DNA: TGTGCCAGCAGTATTAGAGCGGGAGATGGCAGCAATGAGCAGTTCTTC.

This clonotype has more than one count but fewer than ten. J is TRBJ2-5 and V is TRBV7-2; D may be TRBD1 (6 bases). V was cut by 5 bases and J by 13 bases, with 20 bases left in between. Looked up from germline, CDR1 is SGHTA and CDR2 is FQGNSA. CDR3 length: 13 amino acids. CDR3 sequence reads: CASSPMRRGGSYF. DNA of the CDR3: TGTGCCAGCAGCCCGATGCGCAGGGGCGGTTCGTACTTC.

This clonotype was detected many times. The V gene is TRBV7-6, the J gene TRBJ2-2; TRBD2 matches 8 bases. Losses at the gene ends were 1 base for V and 3 bases for J; bases not matched to a gene: 13. The CDR3 spans 19 residues. CDR1 and CDR2 (germline): SGHVS, FNYEAQ. The CDR3 loop reads CASSLVLYPGLVYTGELFF. CDR3 coding DNA: TGTGCCAGCAGCTTAGTCCTCTACCCGGGACTAGTATACACCGGGGAGCTGTTTTTT.

The V and J genes are TRBV12-3 or TRBV12-4 and TRBJ2-2; the match to TRBD2 covers 7 bases. With V trimmed by 5 bases and J by 7 bases, 4 bases remained unmatched. This CDR3 region has 13 residues. The CDR3: CASSLRGDGELFF. CDR3 bases: TGTGCCAGCAGTCTCCGGGGGGACGGGGAGCTGTTTTTT.

This clonotype has only a few counts. The chain joins TRBV20-1 to TRBJ2-7; D gene unclear. The CDR3 runs to 15 residues. Germline V gene sequence: CDR1 DFQATT, CDR2 SNEGSKA (reference sequence). V was cut by 6 bases and J by 4 bases, with 22 bases left in between. The CDR3 spells CSAMGRSSRAYEQYF. CDR3 in DNA: TGCAGTGCCATGGGTAGGAGTAGTCGGGCTTACGAGCAGTACTTC.

This clonotype occurred a few times. This rearrangement joins TRBV14 to TRBJ2-5; no reliable D call. The CDR3 has 13 residues. V lost 0 bases to trimming and J lost 4 bases, with 6 bases between them. The germline gives CDR1 SGHDN, CDR2 FVKESK. The CDR3 nucleotides read TGTGCCAGCAGCCAAGATCTGGTAGAGACCCAGTACTTC. Its protein is CASSQDLVETQYF.

This clonotype occurred a few times. This chain uses TRBV18 with TRBJ2-1; maybe TRBD1 (6 bases). The CDR3 runs 14 residues. Germline V gene lookup returns CDR1 KGHSH and CDR2 LQKENI. V shed 4 bases and J shed 8 bases, with 15 bases lying between them. The CDR3 reads CASSQRTVRDEQFF. The CDR3 DNA is TGTGCCAGCTCACAAAGGACAGTTCGCGATGAGCAGTTCTTC.

For this clonotype: One end of the junction is discordant with germline, which a read error may explain. The V gene is TRBV3-1, the J gene TRBJ2-1; 13 nucleotides line up with TRBD2. CDR1 LGHDT and CDR2 YNNKEL come from the germline V gene (reference sequence). The CDR3 covers 17 residues. CDR3 region: CATSQGQPGLAGNEQFF. The DNA of the CDR3 is TGTGCCACCAGCCAAGGCCAACCGGGACTAGCGGGGAATGAGCAGTTCTTC.

There are many counts of this clonotype. CDR3 sequence: CSASGGRNEQFF. CDR3 nucleotides: TGCAGTGCTAGTGGGGGACGGAATGAGCAGTTCTTC. This chain uses TRBV20-1 with TRBJ2-1, with D tentatively TRBD1 or TRBD2 (5 bases each). Looked up from germline, CDR1 is DFQATT and CDR2 is SNEGSKA (reference sequence). V lost 3 bases and J lost 7, with 10 bases in between. CDR3 size: 12 residues.

This sequence joins TRBV29-1 and TRBJ2-5, with 7 bases lining up with TRBD1. Trimming cost V 6 bases and J 5 bases; bases outside gene matches: 6. Per the germline V gene, CDR1 is SQVTM and CDR2 is ANQGSEA. The CDR3 runs to 12 residues. The CDR3 protein is CSVRQGRETQYF. CDR3 bases: TGCAGCGTAAGACAGGGACGGGAGACCCAGTACTTC.

The chain couples TRBV27 to TRBJ1-2; D uncertain. Germline CDR1 is MNHEY and CDR2 is SMNVEV (reference sequence). The CDR3 extends over 15 amino acids. Trimming removed 3 bases from V and 4 bases from J, with 15 bases in between. CDR3 protein: CASSFSPNWVYGYTF. The CDR3 bases are TGTGCCAGCAGTTTTTCCCCGAATTGGGTCTATGGCTACACCTTC.

There are many counts of this clonotype. The chain links TRBV20-1 to TRBJ2-4, with a weak D call TRBD1 (7 bases). Between the trimmed V and J ends, which lost 1 base and 16 bases, there was a span of 20 bases. This CDR3 is built from 13 residues. Germline CDR1 reads DFQATT; CDR2 reads SNEGSKA (reference sequence). The CDR3 loop reads CSARAITGQGGYF. Written as DNA, the CDR3 is TGCAGTGCTAGAGCAATCACAGGGCAGGGGGGTTACTTC.

This clonotype was detected many times. The rearrangement joins TRBV20-1 to TRBJ2-7, with a weak D call TRBD1 (5 bases). The germline V gene encodes CDR1 DFQATT and CDR2 SNEGSKA (reference sequence). The CDR3 extends over 15 amino acids. V was clipped by 0 bases and J by 3 bases, with 15 bases between them. CDR3 in DNA: TGCAGTGCTAGAGAGGGGCATGGCTCACTCTACGAGCAGTACTTC. As protein: CSAREGHGSLYEQYF.